This T cell receptor beta chain is from a study of naive and memory T cell subsets. Germline V gives CDR1 LGHDT, CDR2 YNNKEL (reference sequence). The CDR3 runs to 15 residues. Trimming cost V 0 bases and J 10 bases, with 16 bases left between them. Four PCR rounds used nested alpha and beta constant region primers plus the SP2 primer. From the UMI-ligation and nested PCR reads, TCRdb called clonotypes with MiXCR, one entry per CDR3 protein. The sample has around 35,000 distinct CDR3 sequences, more than 9.5% seen once; the top ten hold 3.9%. This clonotype occurred many times. Indicated treatment: skin biopsy from PPD injection site in Mantoux-positive individual. A UMI-containing oligonucleotide was joined by 3' ligation to the TCR cDNA template. Tuberculin skin test biopsies were taken where PPD was injected in Mantoux-positive people.

This chain connects TRBV3-1 to TRBJ2-4; D is tentatively TRBD1 or TRBD2 (5 bases each). The sequence came from an adult in good health. Sequenced here: skin, sampled from a tuberculin skin test site. CDR3 residues: CASSQDLGVGRIQYF. CDR3 DNA sequence: TGTGCCAGCAGCCAAGATTTGGGGGTCGGTAGGATTCAGTACTTC.